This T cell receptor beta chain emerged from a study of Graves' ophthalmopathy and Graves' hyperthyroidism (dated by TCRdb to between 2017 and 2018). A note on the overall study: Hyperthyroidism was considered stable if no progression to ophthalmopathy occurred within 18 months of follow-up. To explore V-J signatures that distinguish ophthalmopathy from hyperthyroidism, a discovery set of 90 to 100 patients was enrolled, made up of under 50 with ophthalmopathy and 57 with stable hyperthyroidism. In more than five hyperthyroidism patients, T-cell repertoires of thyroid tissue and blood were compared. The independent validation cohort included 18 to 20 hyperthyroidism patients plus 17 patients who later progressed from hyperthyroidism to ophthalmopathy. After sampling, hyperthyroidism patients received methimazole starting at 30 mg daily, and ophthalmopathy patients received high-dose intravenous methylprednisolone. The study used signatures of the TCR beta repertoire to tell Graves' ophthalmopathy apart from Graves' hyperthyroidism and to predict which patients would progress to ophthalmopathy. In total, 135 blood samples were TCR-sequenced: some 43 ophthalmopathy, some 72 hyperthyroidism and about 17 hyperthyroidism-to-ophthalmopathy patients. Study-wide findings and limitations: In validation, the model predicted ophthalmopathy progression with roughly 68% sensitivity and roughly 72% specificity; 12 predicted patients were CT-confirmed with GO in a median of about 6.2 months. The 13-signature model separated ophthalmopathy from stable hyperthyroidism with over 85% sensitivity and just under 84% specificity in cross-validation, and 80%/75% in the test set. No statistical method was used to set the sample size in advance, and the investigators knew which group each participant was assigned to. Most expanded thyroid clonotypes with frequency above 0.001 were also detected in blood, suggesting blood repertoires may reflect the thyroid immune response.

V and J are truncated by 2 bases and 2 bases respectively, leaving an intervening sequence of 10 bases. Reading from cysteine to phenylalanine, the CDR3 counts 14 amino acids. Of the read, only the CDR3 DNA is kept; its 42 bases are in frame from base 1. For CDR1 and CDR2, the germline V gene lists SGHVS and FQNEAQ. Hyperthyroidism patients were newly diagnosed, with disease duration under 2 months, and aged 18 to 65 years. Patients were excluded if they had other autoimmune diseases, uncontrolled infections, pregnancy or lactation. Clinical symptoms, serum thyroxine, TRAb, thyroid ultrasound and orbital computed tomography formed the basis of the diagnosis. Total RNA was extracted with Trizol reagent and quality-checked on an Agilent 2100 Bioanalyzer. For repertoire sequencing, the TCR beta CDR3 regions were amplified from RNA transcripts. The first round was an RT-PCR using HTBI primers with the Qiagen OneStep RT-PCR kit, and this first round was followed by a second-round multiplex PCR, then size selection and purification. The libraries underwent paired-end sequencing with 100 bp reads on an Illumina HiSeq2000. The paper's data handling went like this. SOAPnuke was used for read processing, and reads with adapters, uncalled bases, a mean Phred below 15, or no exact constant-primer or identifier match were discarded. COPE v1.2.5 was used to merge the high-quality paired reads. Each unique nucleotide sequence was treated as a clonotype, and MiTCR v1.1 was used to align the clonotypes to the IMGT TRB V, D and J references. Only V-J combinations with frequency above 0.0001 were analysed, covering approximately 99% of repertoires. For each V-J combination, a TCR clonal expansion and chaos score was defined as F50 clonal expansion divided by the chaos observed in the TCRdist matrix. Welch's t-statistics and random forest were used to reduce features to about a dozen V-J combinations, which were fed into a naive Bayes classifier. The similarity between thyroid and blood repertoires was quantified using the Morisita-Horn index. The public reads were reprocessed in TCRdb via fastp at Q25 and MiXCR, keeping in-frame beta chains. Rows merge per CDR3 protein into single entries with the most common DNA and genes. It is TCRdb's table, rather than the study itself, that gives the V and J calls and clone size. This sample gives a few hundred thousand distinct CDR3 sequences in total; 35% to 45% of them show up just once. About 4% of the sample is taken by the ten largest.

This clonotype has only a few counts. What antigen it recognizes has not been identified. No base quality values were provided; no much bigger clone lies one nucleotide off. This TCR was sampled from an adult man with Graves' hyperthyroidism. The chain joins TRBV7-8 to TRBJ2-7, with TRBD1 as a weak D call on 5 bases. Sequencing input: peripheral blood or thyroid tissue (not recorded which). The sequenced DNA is TGTGCCAGCAGCTTAAGACAGATAGCCTACGAGCAGTACTTC. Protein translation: CASSLRQIAYEQYF.